This T cell receptor beta chain came from a study of blood T cell repertoires in COVID-19. Study in general: T cells, B-cell-depleted T cells, or PBMCs provided the cDNA or gDNA that served as material.

This clone appeared once. The protocol was immunoSEQ multiplex PCR, while the TCRdb copy is restricted to in-frame clones and leaves out a portion. The sample holds more than 250,000 clones; 88% are singletons and the top ten take roughly 1.2%. This CDR3 spans 19 amino acids. The germline V gene encodes CDR1 SGHRS and CDR2 YFSETQ. V shed 2 bases, J shed 3 bases, and the junction held 13 bases outside the gene matches. Source material: PBMCs or T cells enriched from blood (not recorded which). J is TRBJ2-7 and V is TRBV5-1; TRBD2 agrees at 14 bases. This TCR was recovered from a woman aged 40 to 55 with acute COVID-19. CDR3 sequence: CASSFFRPGTSGSIYEQYF. In DNA, the CDR3 is TGCGCCAGCAGCTTTTTTCGCCCCGGGACTAGCGGGAGTATCTACGAGCAGTACTTC. Complete variable domain (other parts from reference TRBV5-1 and TRBJ2-7): KAGVTQTPRYLIKTRGQQVTLSCSPISGHRSVSWYQQTPGQGLQFLFEYFSETQRNKGNFPGRFSGRQFSNSRSEMNVSTLELGDSALYLCASSFFRPGTSGSIYEQYFGPGTRLTVT.